The 10 T cell receptor beta chains presented below share a single source sample, sequenced in a study of HIV-infected patients and healthy controls (dated by TCRdb to between 2014 and 2016). The study collected follow-up blood from HIV-infected patients roughly three months, about 14 weeks, after antiretroviral therapy began. Whole blood was used without cell fractionation, so all unsorted peripheral T cells were reflected in the repertoire. Library preparation used 5' RACE. Sequenced using an Illumina MiSeq. Around 510 ng RNA was reverse transcribed with SuperScript III using primers against the alpha and beta constant regions. Separate alpha and beta chain libraries were made by chain-specific third strand synthesis with multiplexing indices. TCRdb cleaned the public reads at Q25 with fastp, built clones with MiXCR and kept in-frame beta chains. Rows are combined by CDR3 protein, so each entry shows the most common genes and DNA. This sample gives a few thousand distinct CDR3 sequences in total; approximately 5.7% of them show up just once. The ten largest clones capture around 35% of the sample.

Sample: blood, taken during antiretroviral therapy. These receptors were obtained from an adult with HIV infection.

This clonotype was recorded at least ten times. This chain connects TRBV9 to TRBJ1-6, with a possible D match to TRBD1 (5 bases). There are 15 residues in the CDR3. Germline-derived CDR1 and CDR2 are SGDLS and YYNGEE. V was trimmed by 4 bases and J by 7 bases, leaving 15 bases between them. CDR3 in amino acids: CASSIWDDKNSPLHF. The CDR3 nucleotides read TGTGCCAGCAGCATCTGGGACGATAAAAATTCACCCCTCCACTTT.

By sample fraction, this clonotype is medium-sized. The chain uses TRBV16 and TRBJ2-7, with D perhaps matching TRBD2 (6 bases). CDR1 and CDR2 from the germline V gene are KGHSY and FQNENV. Trimming removed 4 bases from V and 2 bases from J, with 18 bases in between. The CDR3 consists of 16 residues. CDR3 in amino acids: CASSPTLAPKTYEQYF. CDR3 nucleotides: TGTGCCAGCAGCCCGACACTAGCTCCCAAGACCTACGAGCAGTACTTC.

This clonotype appeared a few times. J is TRBJ2-3 and V is TRBV5-1; no clear D gene. Germline V CDR1 and CDR2: SGHRS, YFSETQ. Between the trimmed V and J ends, which lost 4 bases and 4 bases, there was a span of 16 bases. CDR3 length: 15 residues. The CDR3 loop is CASSRYLPTPDTQYF. CDR3 coding DNA: TGCGCCAGCAGCCGTTATCTCCCCACCCCAGATACGCAGTATTTT.

This clonotype was seen ten or more times. The J gene is TRBJ2-1, the V gene TRBV6-2 or TRBV6-3, with D hard to call. Looked up from germline, CDR1 is MNHEY and CDR2 is SVGEGT. The germline V and J ends were trimmed by 6 bases and 7 bases, with 10 bases remaining between them. The CDR3 consists of 12 residues. CDR3 in DNA: TGTGCCAGCAGCGATAATCCAAATGAGCAGTTCTTC. Translated, it gives CASSDNPNEQFF.

This clonotype is labeled as medium-sized. This chain connects TRBV3-1 to TRBJ1-5; D perhaps matches TRBD1 (5 bases). The length of the CDR3 is 15 residues. The V end was cut by 1 base, the J end by 6 bases, with 13 bases between. The germline gives CDR1 LGHDT, CDR2 YNNKEL (reference sequence). The CDR3 protein is CASSQGSGQGQPQHF. The CDR3 region has the DNA TGTGCCAGCAGCCAAGGTTCAGGGCAGGGTCAGCCCCAGCATTTT.

By frequency in the sample, this clonotype is medium-sized (0.01 to 0.1%). This chain joins TRBV4-1 and TRBJ2-2; possibly TRBD1 for D (6 bases). The CDR3 sequence is 17 residues long. Germline-derived CDR1 and CDR2 are MGHRA and YSYEKL. The V end was cut by 1 base, the J end by 0 bases, with 12 bases between. CDR3 in DNA: TGCGCCAGCAGCCAAGCCACCGGGACAACGAACACCGGGGAGCTGTTTTTT. Its protein is CASSQATGTTNTGELFF.

This clonotype is medium-sized in the sample. V is TRBV28 and J is TRBJ2-3; 11 nucleotides agree with TRBD2. Trimming removed 5 bases from V and 4 bases from J; junction bases left unmatched: 8. Per germline, CDR1 MDHEN and CDR2 SYDVKM. CDR3 size: 16 residues. CDR3 in amino acids: CASSPSLAGGADTQYF. DNA for the CDR3: TGTGCCAGCAGTCCCTCTCTAGCGGGGGGCGCAGATACGCAGTATTTT.

In this sample, this clonotype is large. V is TRBV20-1 and J is TRBJ1-5; 12 positions agree with TRBD1. The J segment lost 1 base and the V segment lost 3 bases, leaving 7 bases of the junction unmatched. Germline CDR1 DFQATT, CDR2 SNEGSKA (reference sequence). The CDR3 is 17 residues long. CDR3 sequence (DNA): TGCAGTGCTAGGGACGGGACAGGGGGCAGAAGCAATCAGCCCCAGCATTTT. It is translated as CSARDGTGGRSNQPQHF.

This clonotype was recorded many times. The rearrangement uses TRBV29-1 and TRBJ1-1, with 8 nucleotides matching TRBD1. The CDR3 is 13 amino acids. The V gene end was trimmed by 5 bases and the J gene end by 4 bases; junction bases not matched to a gene: 6. Germline V gives CDR1 SQVTM, CDR2 ANQGSEA. The CDR3 reads CSVSRGRVTEAFF. CDR3 coding DNA: TGCAGCGTTAGCAGGGGGCGGGTCACTGAAGCTTTCTTT.

This clonotype is termed medium-sized. V is TRBV29-1 and J is TRBJ2-7; D is unclear. The germline CDR1 and CDR2 sequences are SQVTM and ANQGSEA. V lost 0 bases to trimming and J lost 3 bases, with 12 bases between them. This CDR3 region has 14 residues. The CDR3 bases are TGCAGCGTTGAAGACCCAGGAGAAAGCTACGAGCAGTACTTC. Encoded protein: CSVEDPGESYEQYF.